Reported below is one T cell receptor (beta chain). Its antigen is unidentified. The assay was immunoSEQ multiplex PCR, and TCRdb's table has in-frame clones only and misses some. The top ten hold roughly 7% of the sample, which has tens of thousands of clones, around three quarters seen once. The time point was: blood 2 weeks post-SBRT. The sample's treatment: 15 Gy SBRT to primary tumor, nephrectomy 4 weeks later. Radiation-treated patients gave blood at baseline, week 2 and week 4. This entry comes from a study of radiation and T cells in renal cell carcinoma. Study findings and constraints: Top tumor clonotypes rose in blood 2 weeks post-radiation, then contracted.

The source was blood, collected from a patient whose treatment included radiotherapy and nephrectomy. This receptor was taken from a man in his 60s with renal cell carcinoma.

CDR3 amino acids: CASSFYGGGETQYF. The CDR3 DNA reads TGTGCCAGCAGCTTCTACGGGGGCGGCGAGACCCAGTACTTC. V is TRBV7-2 and J is TRBJ2-5; either TRBD1 or TRBD2 may fit D (6 bases each). CDR1 and CDR2 (germline): SGHTA, FQGNSA. CDR3 length equals 14 residues. V shed 3 bases and J shed 5 bases, with 13 bases lying between them.